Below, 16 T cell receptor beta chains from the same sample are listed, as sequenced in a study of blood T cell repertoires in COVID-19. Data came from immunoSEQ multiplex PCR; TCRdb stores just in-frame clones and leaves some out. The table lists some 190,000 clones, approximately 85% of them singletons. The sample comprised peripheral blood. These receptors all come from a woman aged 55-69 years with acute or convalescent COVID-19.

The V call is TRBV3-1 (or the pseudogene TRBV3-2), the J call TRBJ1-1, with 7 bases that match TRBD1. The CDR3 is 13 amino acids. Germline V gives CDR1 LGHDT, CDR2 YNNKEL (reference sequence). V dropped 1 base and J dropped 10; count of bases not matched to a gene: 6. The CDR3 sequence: CASSQGDSTGAFF. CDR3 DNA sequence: TGTGCCAGCAGCCAAGGGGACAGTACCGGAGCTTTCTTT.

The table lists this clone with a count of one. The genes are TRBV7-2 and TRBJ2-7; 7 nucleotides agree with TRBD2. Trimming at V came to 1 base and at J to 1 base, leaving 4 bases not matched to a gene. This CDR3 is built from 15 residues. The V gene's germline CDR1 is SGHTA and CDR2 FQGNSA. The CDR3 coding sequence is TGTGCCAGCAGCTTAGGGCCAGCGGGATCCTACGAGCAGTACTTC. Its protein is CASSLGPAGSYEQYF.

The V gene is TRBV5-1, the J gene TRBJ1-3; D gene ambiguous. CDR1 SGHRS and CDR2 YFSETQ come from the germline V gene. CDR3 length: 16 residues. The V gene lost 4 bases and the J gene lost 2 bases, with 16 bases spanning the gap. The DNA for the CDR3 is TGCGCCAGCAGCGGGAGTGCCACTCACACTGGAAACACCATATATTTT. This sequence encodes CASSGSATHTGNTIYF.

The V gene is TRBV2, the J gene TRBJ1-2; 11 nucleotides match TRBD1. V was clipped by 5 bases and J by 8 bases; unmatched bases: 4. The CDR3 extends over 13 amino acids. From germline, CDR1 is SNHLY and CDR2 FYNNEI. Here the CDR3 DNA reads TGTGCCAGCAGTTCGGACAGGGGGCCAGGCTACACCTTC. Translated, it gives CASSSDRGPGYTF.

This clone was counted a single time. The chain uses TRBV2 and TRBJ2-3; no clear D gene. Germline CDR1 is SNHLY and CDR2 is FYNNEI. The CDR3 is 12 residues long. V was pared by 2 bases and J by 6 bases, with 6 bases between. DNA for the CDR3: TGTGCCAGCAGTGAACTTGTGGATACGCAGTATTTT. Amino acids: CASSELVDTQYF.

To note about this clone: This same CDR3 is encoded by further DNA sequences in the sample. The CDR3 spells CASSTYRGNEQFF. The CDR3, as DNA: TGTGCCAGCAGTACCTACAGGGGGAATGAGCAGTTCTTC. V usage is TRBV6-5 and J usage is TRBJ2-1; 8 bases are shared with TRBD1. Germline V lookup: CDR1 MNHEY, CDR2 SVGAGI. This CDR3 comprises 13 residues. V shed 5 bases, J shed 7 bases, and the junction held 4 bases outside the gene matches.

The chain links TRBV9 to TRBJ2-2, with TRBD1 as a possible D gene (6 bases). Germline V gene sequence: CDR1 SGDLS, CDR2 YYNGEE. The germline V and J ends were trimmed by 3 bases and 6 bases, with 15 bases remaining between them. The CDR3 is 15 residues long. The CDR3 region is CASSAASGTPGELFF. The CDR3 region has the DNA TGTGCCAGCAGCGCCGCGTCCGGGACACCCGGGGAGCTGTTTTTT.

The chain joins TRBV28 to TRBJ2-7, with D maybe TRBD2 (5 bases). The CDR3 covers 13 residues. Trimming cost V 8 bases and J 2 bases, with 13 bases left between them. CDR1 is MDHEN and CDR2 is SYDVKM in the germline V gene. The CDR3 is CASSEGTPYEQYF. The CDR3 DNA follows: TGTGCCAGCTCAGAGGGAACTCCCTACGAGCAGTACTTC.

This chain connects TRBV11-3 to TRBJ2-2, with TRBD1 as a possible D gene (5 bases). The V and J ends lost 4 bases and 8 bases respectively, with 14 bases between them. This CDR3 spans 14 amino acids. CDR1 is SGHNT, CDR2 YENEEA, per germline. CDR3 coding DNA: TGTGCCAGCAGCTCGTCGTTTTACAGGGGGGAGCTGTTTTTT. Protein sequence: CASSSSFYRGELFF.

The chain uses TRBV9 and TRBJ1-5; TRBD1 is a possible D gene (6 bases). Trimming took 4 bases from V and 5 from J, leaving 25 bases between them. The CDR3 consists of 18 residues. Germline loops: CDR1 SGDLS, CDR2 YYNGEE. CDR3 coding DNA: TGTGCCAGCAGCCGAGGGAGAGGGGGTTGGGGCAATGATCAGCCCCAGCATTTT. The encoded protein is CASSRGRGGWGNDQPQHF. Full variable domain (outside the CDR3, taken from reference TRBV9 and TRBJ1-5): DSGVTQTPKHLITATGQRVTLRCSPRSGDLSVYWYQQSLDQGLQFLIQYYNGEERAKGNILERFSAQQFPDLHSELNLSSLELGDSALYFCASSRGRGGWGNDQPQHFGDGTRLSIL.

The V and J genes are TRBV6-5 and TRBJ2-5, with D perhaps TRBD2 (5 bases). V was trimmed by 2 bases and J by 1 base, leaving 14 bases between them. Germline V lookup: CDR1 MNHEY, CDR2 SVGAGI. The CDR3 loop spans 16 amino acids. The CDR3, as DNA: TGTGCCAGCAGTTACATCCCCGGGAACCCCCAAGAGACCCAGTACTTC. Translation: CASSYIPGNPQETQYF.

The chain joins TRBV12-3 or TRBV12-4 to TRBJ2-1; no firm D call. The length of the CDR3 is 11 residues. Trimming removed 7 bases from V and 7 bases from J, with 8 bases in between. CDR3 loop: CASTPRNEQFF. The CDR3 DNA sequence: TGTGCCAGCACCCCCCGGAATGAGCAGTTCTTC.

The CDR3 region has the DNA TGTGCCAGCAGCTTGCTGGCGGGGTACAATGAGCAGTTCTTC. Its protein is CASSLLAGYNEQFF. This rearrangement joins TRBV5-5 to TRBJ2-1; a weak D match, TRBD2 (6 bases). V was pared by 1 base and J by 4 bases, with 9 bases between. Per the germline V gene, CDR1 is SGHKS and CDR2 is YYEKEE (reference sequence). The CDR3 consists of 14 residues.

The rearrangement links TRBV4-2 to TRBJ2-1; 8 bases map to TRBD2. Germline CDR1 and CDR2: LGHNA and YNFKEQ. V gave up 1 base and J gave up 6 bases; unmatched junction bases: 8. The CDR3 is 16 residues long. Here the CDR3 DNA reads TGTGCCAGCAGCCAAGTTGGTCGGGAGGGAGTCAATGAGCAGTTCTTC. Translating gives CASSQVGREGVNEQFF.

The CDR3, as DNA: TGTGCCAGCAGTGCCGGGACACGATATCTTATCGTC. Translated: CASSAGTRYLIV. The V gene is TRBV2, the J gene TRBJ2-7; weak D call: TRBD1 (6 bases). In germline, CDR1 is SNHLY, CDR2 FYNNEI. The CDR3 is made up of 12 amino acids.

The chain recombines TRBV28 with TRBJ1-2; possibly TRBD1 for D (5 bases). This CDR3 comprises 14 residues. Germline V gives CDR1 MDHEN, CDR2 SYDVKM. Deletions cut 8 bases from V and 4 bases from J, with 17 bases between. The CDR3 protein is CASLLAGGTYGYTF. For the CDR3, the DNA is TGTGCCAGCCTGCTGGCCGGGGGAACCTATGGCTACACCTTC.